Sequencing of this T cell receptor (beta chain) was carried out in a study of neoadjuvant anti-PD-1 for oral cavity cancer. This table comes from immunoSEQ multiplex PCR, and its TCRdb copy is limited to in-frame clones, with some not included. Of 9,800 or so clones in the sample, 60% to 70% are singletons; the top ten hold around 4.5%. The CDR3 consists of 16 residues. After removal of 5 bases from V and 1 base from J, the junction contained 8 bases not matched to a gene. In germline, CDR1 is MNHEY, CDR2 SMNVEV (reference sequence). As to time point: after neoadjuvant nivolumab, at surgical resection.

This sequence originates from a person aged 35-80 years with oral cavity squamous cell carcinoma. The rearrangement joins TRBV27 to TRBJ1-2; 9 bases align to TRBD1. Specimen: PBMCs, collected after nivolumab (anti-PD-1) treatment. The CDR3 region is CASSARQGVGNYGYTF. The CDR3 DNA sequence: TGTGCCAGCAGTGCACGACAGGGGGTGGGTAACTATGGCTACACCTTC.